A selection of T cell receptor beta chains follows, all from one sample in a study of blood T cell repertoires in COVID-19. The protocol was immunoSEQ multiplex PCR, while the TCRdb copy is restricted to in-frame clones and leaves out a portion. Of 110,000 to 150,000 clones listed, around 89% are singletons. The sequenced sample was peripheral blood. The receptors here all came from a man between 60 and 75 years old with active or convalescent COVID-19. Each CDR3 is given with its conserved first and last residue. The D gene is left open where the match is weak.

>.|TRBJ2-2|TRBV9
CASSVEVRVDTGELFF
TGTGCCAGCAGCGTAGAGGTCAGGGTGGACACCGGGGAGCTGTTTTTT
>TRBD1|TRBJ1-2|TRBV6-5
CASSYTDRGGYGYTF
TGTGCCAGCAGTTACACTGACAGGGGGGGCTATGGCTACACCTTC
>TRBD1|TRBJ1-2|TRBV28
CASSPTGAESNYGYTF
TGTGCCAGCAGTCCTACAGGGGCTGAATCTAACTATGGCTACACCTTC
>.|TRBJ1-2|TRBV10-3
CAISDTVDGYTF
TGTGCCATCAGCGACACTGTAGATGGCTACACCTTC
>.|TRBJ1-4|TRBV9
CASSHSGQINEKLFF
TGTGCCAGCAGCCATTCTGGACAGATTAATGAAAAACTGTTTTTT
>TRBD1|TRBJ2-7|TRBV5-1
CASSPEPGTASYEQYF
TGCGCCAGCAGCCCGGAACCTGGGACAGCCTCCTACGAGCAGTACTTC
>TRBD2|TRBJ2-7|TRBV4-2
CASSQDPGTSGEQYF
TGTGCCAGCAGCCAGGACCCCGGGACTAGCGGCGAGCAGTACTTC
>.|TRBJ2-1|TRBV7-3
CASSLTLAGNEQFF
TGTGCCAGCAGCTTAACCCTCGCAGGGAATGAGCAGTTCTTC
>.|TRBJ1-5|TRBV21-1
CASSNIGENQPQHF
TGTGCCAGCAGCAATATCGGGGAAAATCAGCCCCAGCATTTT
>TRBD2|TRBJ2-1|TRBV7-9
CASSLGSGRVIEQFF
TGTGCCAGCAGCTTAGGTAGCGGGAGGGTAATTGAGCAGTTCTTC
>.|TRBJ1-1|TRBV6-2/TRBV6-3
CASSYSRGSTEAFF
TGTGCCAGCAGTTACTCTCGGGGATCCACTGAAGCTTTCTTT
>TRBD1|TRBJ1-4|TRBV7-9
CASSRNPGGHSEKLFF
TGTGCCAGCAGCAGAAACCCAGGGGGTCATAGTGAAAAACTGTTTTTT